The 4 T cell receptor beta chains listed next were all sequenced from one sample in a study of OX40 agonist ivuxolimab in advanced cancers. Clones were read by immunoSEQ multiplex PCR, and TCRdb kept only the in-frame ones, dropping some. The profile shows approximately 14,000 clones, 75% to 80% of them singletons. Specimen: CD4+ or CD8+ T cells sorted from blood, collected in a trial of the OX40 agonist ivuxolimab. All receptors derive from an adult with an advanced solid tumor such as melanoma, head and neck, liver or kidney cancer.

By share, this clone counts as medium-sized. The J gene is TRBJ1-1, the V gene TRBV7-2; 10 nucleotides line up with TRBD1. Trimming cost V 5 bases and J 2 bases; bases outside gene matches: 5. CDR3 length: 15 residues. The germline V gene has CDR1 SGHTA and CDR2 FQGNSA. As DNA, the CDR3 is TGTGCCAGCAGCCCGGGGACAGGGGCAAACACTGAAGCTTTCTTT. Its protein product is CASSPGTGANTEAFF.

The V gene is TRBV13, the J gene TRBJ2-1; D may be TRBD1 (5 bases). The V and J ends lost 2 bases and 9 bases respectively, with 8 bases between them. The CDR3 is 12 amino acids. Germline V gene data show CDR1 as PRHDT and CDR2 as FYEKMQ (reference sequence). CDR3 bases: TGTGCCAGCAGCTTACAGGGTAGTGAGCAGTTCTTC. Residues: CASSLQGSEQFF.

The rearrangement joins TRBV19 to TRBJ2-6, with no clear D. Between the trimmed V and J ends, which lost 5 bases and 0 bases, there was a span of 8 bases. Germline lookup yields CDR1 LNHDA and CDR2 SQIVND (reference sequence). This CDR3 contains 15 residues. The chain's CDR3 is CASSLSHSGANVLTF. In DNA form, the CDR3 reads TGTGCCAGTAGTCTCTCCCACTCTGGGGCCAACGTCCTGACTTTC. Using reference TRBV19 and TRBJ2-6 for the parts outside the CDR3, the full variable domain is DGGITQSPKYLFRKEGQNVTLSCEQNLNHDAMYWYRQDPGQGLRLIYYSQIVNDFQKGDIAEGYSVSREKKESFPLTVTSAQKNPTAFYLCASSLSHSGANVLTFGAGSRLTVL.

V usage is TRBV6-5 and J usage is TRBJ1-1; a weak D match, TRBD1 (5 bases). This CDR3 comprises 13 residues. CDR1 is MNHEY, CDR2 SVGAGI, per germline. V lost 2 bases and J 4 bases, leaving 8 bases between the germline ends. The CDR3 sequence is CASSYGRATEAFF. The CDR3 DNA follows: TGTGCCAGCAGTTACGGCAGGGCCACTGAAGCTTTCTTT.